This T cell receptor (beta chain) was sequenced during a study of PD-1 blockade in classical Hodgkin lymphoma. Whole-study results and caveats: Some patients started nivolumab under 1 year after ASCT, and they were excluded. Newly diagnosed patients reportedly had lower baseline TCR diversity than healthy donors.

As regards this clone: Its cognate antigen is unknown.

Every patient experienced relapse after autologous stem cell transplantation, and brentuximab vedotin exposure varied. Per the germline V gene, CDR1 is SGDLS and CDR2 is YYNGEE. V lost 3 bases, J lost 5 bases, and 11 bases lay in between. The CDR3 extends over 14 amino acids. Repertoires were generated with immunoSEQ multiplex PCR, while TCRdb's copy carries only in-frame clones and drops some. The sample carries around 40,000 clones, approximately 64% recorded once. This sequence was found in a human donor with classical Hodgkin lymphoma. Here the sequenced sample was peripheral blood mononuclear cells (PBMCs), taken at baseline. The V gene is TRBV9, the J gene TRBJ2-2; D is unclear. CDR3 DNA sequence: TGTGCCAGCAGCGGGTCGCATACAACCGGGGAGCTGTTTTTT. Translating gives CASSGSHTTGELFF.